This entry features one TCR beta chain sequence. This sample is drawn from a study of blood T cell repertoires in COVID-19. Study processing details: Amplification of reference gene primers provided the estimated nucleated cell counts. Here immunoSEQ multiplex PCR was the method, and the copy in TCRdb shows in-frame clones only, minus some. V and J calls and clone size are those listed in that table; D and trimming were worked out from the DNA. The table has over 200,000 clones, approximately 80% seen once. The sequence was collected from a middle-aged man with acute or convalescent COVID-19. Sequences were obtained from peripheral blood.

CDR3 sequence (DNA): TGTGCCAGCAGCCCCATGGGGGGGGGCGCGACTGAAGCTTTCTTT. It translates to CASSPMGGGATEAFF. The rearrangement joins TRBV5-4 to TRBJ1-1; perhaps TRBD1 as D (6 bases). Deletions cut 4 bases from V and 5 bases from J, with 18 bases between. Germline V lookup: CDR1 SGHNT, CDR2 YYREEE (reference sequence). There are 15 residues in the CDR3. Using reference TRBV5-4 and TRBJ1-1 for the parts outside the CDR3, the full variable domain is ETGVTQSPTHLIKTRGQQVTLRCSSQSGHNTVSWYQQALGQGPQFIFQYYREEENGRGNFPPRFSGLQFPNYSSELNVNALELDDSALYLCASSPMGGGATEAFFGQGTRLTVV.